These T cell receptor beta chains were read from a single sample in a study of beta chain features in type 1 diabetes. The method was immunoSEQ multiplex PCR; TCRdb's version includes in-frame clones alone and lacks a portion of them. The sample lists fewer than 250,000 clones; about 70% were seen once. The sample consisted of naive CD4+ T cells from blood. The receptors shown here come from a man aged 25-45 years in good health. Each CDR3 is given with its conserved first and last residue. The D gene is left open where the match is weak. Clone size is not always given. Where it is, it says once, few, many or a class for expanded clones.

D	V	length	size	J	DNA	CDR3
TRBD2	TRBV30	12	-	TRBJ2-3	TGTGCCTGGTCTAGCGGAACAGATACGCAGTATTTT	CAWSSGTDTQYF
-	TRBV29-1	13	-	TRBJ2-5	TGCAGCGTTGACACCCTGGGACAAGAGACCCAGTACTTC	CSVDTLGQETQYF
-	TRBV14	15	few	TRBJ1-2	TGTGCCAGCAGCCAATCCGCCGTCCTCCCCTATGGCTACACCTTC	CASSQSAVLPYGYTF
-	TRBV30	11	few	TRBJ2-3	TGTGCCTGGAGGGCGGAAGATACGCAGTATTTT	CAWRAEDTQYF
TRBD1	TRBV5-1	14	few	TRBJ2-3	TGCGCCAGCAGCCGACAGGGTGCACAGGATACGCAGTATTTT	CASSRQGAQDTQYF
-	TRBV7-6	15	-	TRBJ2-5	TGTGCCAGCAGCTCGTACACGGCTCTCCAAGAGACCCAGTACTTC	CASSSYTALQETQYF
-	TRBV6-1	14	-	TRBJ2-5	TGTGCCAGCAGTGAACCTGGACGGAAAGAGACCCAGTACTTC	CASSEPGRKETQYF
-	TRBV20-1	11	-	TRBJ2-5	TGCAGTGCCAGACGGGGAGAGACCCAGTACTTC	CSARRGETQYF
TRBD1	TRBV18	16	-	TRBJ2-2	TGTGCCAGCTCACCGAACCGACAGGGAAACACCGGGGAGCTGTTTTTT	CASSPNRQGNTGELFF
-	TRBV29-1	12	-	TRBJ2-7	TGCAGCGTTGAAGACAGTTGGGTCGAGCAGTACTTC	CSVEDSWVEQYF
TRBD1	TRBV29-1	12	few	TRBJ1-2	TGCAGCGCCCAAGACAGGGGAGATGGCTACACCTTC	CSAQDRGDGYTF
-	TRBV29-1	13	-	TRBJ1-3	TGCAGCGTTGACGAGGGGCCTGGAAACACCATATATTTT	CSVDEGPGNTIYF
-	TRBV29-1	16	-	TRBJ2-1	TGCAGCGTTTTAGGTACCGGGCCCCGGTACTACAATGAGCAGTTCTTC	CSVLGTGPRYYNEQFF
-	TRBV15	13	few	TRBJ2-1	TGTGCCGCCCCGGGCAGAAACTACAATGAGCAGTTCTTC	CAAPGRNYNEQFF
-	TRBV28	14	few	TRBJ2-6	TGTGCCAGCAGTCCCGGACTTCCCCGGCACGTCCTGACTTTC	CASSPGLPRHVLTF
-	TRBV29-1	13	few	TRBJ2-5	TGCAGCGGCATCCGGGACCTTCGAGAGACCCAGTACTTC	CSGIRDLRETQYF
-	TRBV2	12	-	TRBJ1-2	TGTGCCAGCAAGCTGGGGAACTATGGCTACACCTTC	CASKLGNYGYTF
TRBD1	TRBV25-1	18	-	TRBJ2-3	TGTGCCAGCAGTGCTGACCCCGGACAGGGAGTGGTGACAGATACGCAGTATTTT	CASSADPGQGVVTDTQYF
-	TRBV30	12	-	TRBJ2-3	TGTGCCTGGGACTATCGAACAGATACGCAGTATTTT	CAWDYRTDTQYF
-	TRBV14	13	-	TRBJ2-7	TGTGCCAGCAGCCCTCTAGGGAACTACGAGCAGTACTTC	CASSPLGNYEQYF
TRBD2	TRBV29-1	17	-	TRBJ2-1	TGCAGCGTACCCCGGACTAGCGGGACCAGCTCCTACAATGAGCAGTTCTTC	CSVPRTSGTSSYNEQFF
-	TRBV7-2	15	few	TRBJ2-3	TGTGCCAGCAGCTTAGCGCTGGCCGCGGCAGATACGCAGTATTTT	CASSLALAAADTQYF
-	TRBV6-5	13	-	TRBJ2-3	TGTGCCAGCAGCACCTTAAGAGGGAATACGCAGTATTTT	CASSTLRGNTQYF
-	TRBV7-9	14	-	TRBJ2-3	TGTGCCAGCAGCTTAGTCGGGAGTACAGATACGCAGTATTTT	CASSLVGSTDTQYF
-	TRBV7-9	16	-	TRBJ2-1	TGTGCCAGCGGCGTTGGGTTCTCGAGCTCCTACAATGAGCAGTTCTTC	CASGVGFSSSYNEQFF
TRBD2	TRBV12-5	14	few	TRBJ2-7	TGTGCTAGTAGCGGGGGCCTCTCCGGCTACGAGCAGTACTTC	CASSGGLSGYEQYF
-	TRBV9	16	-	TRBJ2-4	TGTGCCAGCAGCGGGACAGAAGCCTTGTACGGGAACATTCAGTACTTC	CASSGTEALYGNIQYF
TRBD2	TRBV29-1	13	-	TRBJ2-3	TGCAGCGTTGGACTAGCGAGTGCAGATACGCAGTATTTT	CSVGLASADTQYF
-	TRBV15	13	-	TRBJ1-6	TGTGCCACCAGCAGAGATAGGGGGTCACCCCTCCACTTT	CATSRDRGSPLHF
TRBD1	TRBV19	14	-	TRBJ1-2	TGTGCCAGTAGTATCGGACAGGGAGTTATTGGCTACACCTTC	CASSIGQGVIGYTF
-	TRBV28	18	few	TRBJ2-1	TGTGCCAGCAGTGAATACATGGCCGGGATGAGCTCCTACAATGAGCAGTTCTTC	CASSEYMAGMSSYNEQFF
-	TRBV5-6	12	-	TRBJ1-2	TGTGCCAGCAGCTTGACGGATTATGGCTACACCTTC	CASSLTDYGYTF
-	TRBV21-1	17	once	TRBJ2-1	TGTGCCAGCAGCAAAGGGATCTCCAGGGATTCCTACAATGAGCAGTTCTTC	CASSKGISRDSYNEQFF
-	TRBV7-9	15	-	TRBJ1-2	TGTGCCAGCAGCTTAGACCGGCTACAGGGCTCGGGAAACACCTTC	CASSLDRLQGSGNTF
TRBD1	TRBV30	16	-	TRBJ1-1	TGTGCCTGGAGTGAAATAAGGACAGGGCTGAACACTGAAGCTTTCTTT	CAWSEIRTGLNTEAFF
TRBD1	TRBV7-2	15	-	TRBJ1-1	TGTGCCAGCAGCGGGGACAGCACTATGAACACTGAAGCTTTCTTT	CASSGDSTMNTEAFF
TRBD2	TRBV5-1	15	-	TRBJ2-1	TGCGCCAGCAGCATACTAGCGGGGGTTCAGGATGAGCAGTTCTTC	CASSILAGVQDEQFF
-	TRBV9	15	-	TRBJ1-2	TGTGCCAGCAGCGTAGCTGTAGGGACTAACTATGGCTACACCTTC	CASSVAVGTNYGYTF
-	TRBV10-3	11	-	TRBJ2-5	TGTGCCATCAGCCAACGGGAGACCCAGTACTTC	CAISQRETQYF
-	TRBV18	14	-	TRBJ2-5	TGTGCCAGCTCACCCCCGGGAGCAGAGGAGACCCAGTACTTC	CASSPPGAEETQYF